Listed below are T cell receptor beta chains from one sample, sequenced in a study of blood T cell repertoires in COVID-19. Clones were sequenced by immunoSEQ multiplex PCR, and TCRdb holds only the in-frame ones, with some missing. The sample yields 400,000 or so clones, about nine tenths seen once. The sequencing sample was made of PBMCs or T cells enriched from blood (not recorded which). The receptors come from a young man who had recovered from COVID-19. Both conserved end residues are part of each CDR3. The order of the fields is CDR3 protein, CDR3 DNA, CDR3 length, clone size, D gene, J gene, V gene. The D gene is left open where the match is weak. Expanded clones get a size class; other rows say once, few or many, or leave the size out.

CDR3: CASSLGPTSGSYEQYF
DNA: TGTGCCAGCAGCTTGGGGCCGACTAGCGGATCCTACGAGCAGTACTTC
length: 16
size: NA
D: TRBD2
J: TRBJ2-7
V: TRBV5-4

CDR3: CASSLRPPGTGEKLFF
DNA: TGTGCCAGCAGTTTACGCCCCCCCGGGACAGGCGAAAAACTGTTTTTT
length: 16
size: NA
D: TRBD1
J: TRBJ1-4
V: TRBV27

CDR3: CASTLRQGRNEQFF
DNA: TGTGCCAGCACCCTACGACAGGGTCGGAATGAGCAGTTCTTC
length: 14
size: NA
D: TRBD1
J: TRBJ2-1
V: TRBV2

CDR3: CASSFIDTEAFF
DNA: TGTGCCAGCAGTTTTATAGACACTGAAGCTTTCTTT
length: 12
size: NA
D: NA
J: TRBJ1-1
V: TRBV12-3/TRBV12-4

CDR3: CASSFTSGTYNEQFF
DNA: TGCGCCAGCAGCTTCACTAGCGGGACCTACAATGAGCAGTTCTTC
length: 15
size: NA
D: TRBD2
J: TRBJ2-1
V: TRBV5-1

CDR3: CASSKPGQEGRAFF
DNA: TGTGCCAGCAGTAAGCCCGGACAGGAAGGTCGGGCTTTCTTT
length: 14
size: NA
D: TRBD1
J: TRBJ1-1
V: TRBV2

CDR3: CASSPDLYGYTF
DNA: TGTGCCAGCTCACCGGACTTATATGGCTACACCTTC
length: 12
size: NA
D: NA
J: TRBJ1-2
V: TRBV18

CDR3: CASSEFAGGGYGYTF
DNA: TGTGCCAGCAGTGAATTCGCAGGGGGCGGCTATGGCTACACCTTC
length: 15
size: NA
D: TRBD1
J: TRBJ1-2
V: TRBV25-1

CDR3: CASSLQGSEAFF
DNA: TGTGCCAGCAGCTTACAGGGATCTGAAGCTTTCTTT
length: 12
size: NA
D: NA
J: TRBJ1-1
V: TRBV5-4

CDR3: CASRSGTSSYEQYF
DNA: TGTGCCAGTAGGTCCGGGACTAGTTCCTACGAGCAGTACTTC
length: 14
size: NA
D: TRBD2
J: TRBJ2-7
V: TRBV19

CDR3: CATQGPPSGNTIYF
DNA: TGTGCCACCCAGGGGCCACCCTCTGGAAACACCATATATTTT
length: 14
size: NA
D: NA
J: TRBJ1-3
V: TRBV25-1

CDR3: CASSRRRQGAPEAFF
DNA: TGTGCCAGCAGCCGCCGGCGGCAGGGCGCCCCTGAGGCTTTCTTT
length: 15
size: NA
D: NA
J: TRBJ1-1
V: TRBV7-9

CDR3: CASSQYEDRYEQYF
DNA: TGCGCCAGCAGCCAGTATGAGGACAGATACGAGCAGTACTTC
length: 14
size: NA
D: NA
J: TRBJ2-7
V: TRBV4-1

CDR3: CATSRLSGSSYNEQFF
DNA: TGTGCCACCAGCAGACTCAGCGGGAGCTCCTACAATGAGCAGTTCTTC
length: 16
size: NA
D: TRBD2
J: TRBJ2-1
V: TRBV15

CDR3: CASSVAPPVGGGNNEQFF
DNA: TGTGCCAGCAGCGTAGCCCCCCCGGTTGGCGGGGGAAACAATGAGCAGTTCTTC
length: 18
size: NA
D: TRBD2
J: TRBJ2-1
V: TRBV9

CDR3: CASSLEAGGGNQPQHF
DNA: TGTGCCAGCAGCTTGGAGGCAGGGGGTGGCAATCAGCCCCAGCATTTT
length: 16
size: NA
D: TRBD1
J: TRBJ1-5
V: TRBV5-5

CDR3: CASSQAQGINPYGYTF
DNA: TGTGCCAGCAGCCAAGCACAGGGCATAAATCCCTATGGCTACACCTTC
length: 16
size: NA
D: NA
J: TRBJ1-2
V: TRBV14

CDR3: CASSYSRRGGLGLETQYF
DNA: TGTGCCAGCAGTTACTCGAGACGGGGGGGCCTTGGTTTGGAGACCCAGTACTTC
length: 18
size: NA
D: TRBD2
J: TRBJ2-5
V: TRBV6-2/TRBV6-3

CDR3: CASSITSAGGGGEQFF
DNA: TGTGCCAGTAGTATAACGTCTGCAGGGGGCGGGGGTGAGCAGTTCTTC
length: 16
size: NA
D: NA
J: TRBJ2-1
V: TRBV19

CDR3: CASSQTNRDYGYTF
DNA: TGTGCCAGCAGCCAAACGAACAGGGACTATGGCTACACCTTC
length: 14
size: NA
D: NA
J: TRBJ1-2
V: TRBV7-3

CDR3: CASSAGPGASEAFF
DNA: TGTGCCAGCAGCGCGGGACCCGGGGCGTCTGAAGCTTTCTTT
length: 14
size: NA
D: NA
J: TRBJ1-1
V: TRBV7-9

CDR3: CASTLEVLSGNTIYF
DNA: TGTGCCAGCACCCTTGAGGTATTAAGCGGAAACACCATATATTTT
length: 15
size: NA
D: NA
J: TRBJ1-3
V: TRBV2

CDR3: CASSVGRTDEKLFF
DNA: TGTGCCAGCAGCGTAGGTAGGACAGATGAAAAACTGTTTTTT
length: 14
size: NA
D: NA
J: TRBJ1-4
V: TRBV9

CDR3: CASSELDEQYF
DNA: TGTGCCAGCAGCGAACTCGACGAGCAGTACTTC
length: 11
size: NA
D: NA
J: TRBJ2-7
V: TRBV12-3/TRBV12-4

CDR3: CASSYQEHSNQPQHF
DNA: TGTGCCAGCAGTTACCAAGAACATAGCAATCAGCCCCAGCATTTT
length: 15
size: NA
D: NA
J: TRBJ1-5
V: TRBV6-2/TRBV6-3

CDR3: CASSETRDRGKRELFF
DNA: TGTGCCAGTAGTGAGACCCGGGACAGGGGGAAAAGGGAGCTGTTTTTT
length: 16
size: NA
D: TRBD1
J: TRBJ2-2
V: TRBV19

CDR3: CASSMTVNTEAFF
DNA: TGTGCCAGTAGTATGACAGTGAACACTGAAGCTTTCTTT
length: 13
size: once
D: NA
J: TRBJ1-1
V: TRBV19

CDR3: CASSLGQGNNSPLHF
DNA: TGTGCCAGCAGCTTAGGACAGGGGAATAATTCACCCCTCCACTTT
length: 15
size: NA
D: TRBD1
J: TRBJ1-6
V: TRBV7-2

CDR3: CASSYGPSNTEAFF
DNA: TGTGCCAGCAGTTATGGGCCTTCGAACACTGAAGCTTTCTTT
length: 14
size: NA
D: NA
J: TRBJ1-1
V: TRBV6-5

CDR3: CASSIGPGTEAFF
DNA: TGTGCCAGTAGTATCGGTCCCGGGACTGAAGCTTTCTTT
length: 13
size: few
D: NA
J: TRBJ1-1
V: TRBV19

CDR3: CASSLTRQGYYGYTF
DNA: TGTGCCAGCAGCCTCACTCGACAGGGCTATTATGGCTACACCTTC
length: 15
size: NA
D: TRBD1
J: TRBJ1-2
V: TRBV2

CDR3: CASSAGPELFF
DNA: TGTGCCAGCAGCGCAGGGCCGGAGCTGTTTTTT
length: 11
size: NA
D: NA
J: TRBJ2-2
V: TRBV9

CDR3: CASSQRGEADTQYF
DNA: TGCGCCAGCAGCCAACGGGGAGAGGCAGATACGCAGTATTTT
length: 14
size: NA
D: NA
J: TRBJ2-3
V: TRBV5-1

CDR3: CASSLGLGAINEKLFF
DNA: TGTGCCAGCAGCTTGGGGTTGGGGGCGATCAATGAAAAACTGTTTTTT
length: 16
size: NA
D: NA
J: TRBJ1-4
V: TRBV5-5

CDR3: CASSLFGTGVSEQYF
DNA: TGTGCCAGCAGTTTATTCGGGACAGGGGTGTCCGAGCAGTACTTC
length: 15
size: NA
D: TRBD1
J: TRBJ2-7
V: TRBV27

CDR3: CASSRSGNGELFF
DNA: TGTGCCAGCAGTCGTAGCGGGAACGGGGAGCTGTTTTTT
length: 13
size: NA
D: TRBD2
J: TRBJ2-2
V: TRBV28

CDR3: CAAAGLADLQGLEQYF
DNA: TGTGCCGCCGCCGGCCTAGCGGACCTGCAAGGGCTCGAGCAGTACTTC
length: 16
size: NA
D: TRBD2
J: TRBJ2-7
V: TRBV28

CDR3: CASSPLTGTIYEQYF
DNA: TGTGCCAGCAGCCCCCTAACCGGGACAATCTACGAGCAGTACTTC
length: 15
size: NA
D: NA
J: TRBJ2-7
V: TRBV11-2

CDR3: CASRESGFGTEAFF
DNA: TGTGCCAGTAGGGAATCAGGGTTTGGCACTGAAGCTTTCTTT
length: 14
size: NA
D: NA
J: TRBJ1-1
V: TRBV19

CDR3: CASTRAGTGVFYTF
DNA: TGTGCCAGCACCCGCGCCGGGACAGGTGTCTTCTACACCTTC
length: 14
size: NA
D: TRBD1
J: TRBJ1-2
V: TRBV9

CDR3: CASSLGRYTEAFF
DNA: TGTGCCAGCAGCCTGGGGCGGTACACTGAAGCTTTCTTT
length: 13
size: NA
D: NA
J: TRBJ1-1
V: TRBV28

CDR3: CASNPLGGVGYTF
DNA: TGTGCCAGCAATCCCCTCGGAGGGGTTGGCTACACCTTC
length: 13
size: NA
D: NA
J: TRBJ1-2
V: TRBV28

CDR3: CASSFLQGVPSPLHF
DNA: TGTGCCAGCAGTTTCCTACAAGGGGTCCCTTCACCCCTCCACTTT
length: 15
size: NA
D: NA
J: TRBJ1-6
V: TRBV28

CDR3: CASTPWDRGEKLFF
DNA: TGCGCCAGCACCCCGTGGGACAGGGGTGAAAAACTGTTTTTT
length: 14
size: few
D: TRBD1
J: TRBJ1-4
V: TRBV4-1

CDR3: CASSLPGGNTGELFF
DNA: TGTGCCAGCAGCTTACCGGGGGGGAACACCGGGGAGCTGTTTTTT
length: 15
size: NA
D: TRBD2
J: TRBJ2-2
V: TRBV7-8

CDR3: CASSPDPTGYEQYF
DNA: TGCGCCAGCAGCCCCGACCCGACGGGCTACGAGCAGTACTTC
length: 14
size: NA
D: NA
J: TRBJ2-7
V: TRBV4-1

CDR3: CASSLAQGADEQYF
DNA: TGTGCCAGCAGTTTAGCACAGGGGGCCGACGAGCAGTACTTC
length: 14
size: NA
D: TRBD1
J: TRBJ2-7
V: TRBV28

CDR3: CASSLTGARQPQHF
DNA: TGTGCCAGCAGCCTAACAGGGGCGCGGCAGCCCCAGCATTTT
length: 14
size: NA
D: TRBD1
J: TRBJ1-5
V: TRBV7-2

CDR3: CASSERDWSSGNTIYF
DNA: TGTGCCAGCAGCGAGAGGGACTGGAGCTCTGGAAACACCATATATTTT
length: 16
size: few
D: NA
J: TRBJ1-3
V: TRBV9

CDR3: CASSLRGRAGELFF
DNA: TGTGCCAGTAGCCTCAGGGGGCGGGCCGGGGAGCTGTTTTTT
length: 14
size: NA
D: TRBD1
J: TRBJ2-2
V: TRBV19

CDR3: CASSWRTSGAYNEQFF
DNA: TGTGCCAGCAGCTGGAGGACTAGCGGGGCCTACAATGAGCAGTTCTTC
length: 16
size: NA
D: TRBD2
J: TRBJ2-1
V: TRBV11-1

CDR3: CASSDGAEPGTDNEKLFF
DNA: TGTGCCAGTAGCGATGGCGCCGAGCCCGGGACAGATAATGAAAAACTGTTTTTT
length: 18
size: NA
D: TRBD1
J: TRBJ1-4
V: TRBV19

CDR3: CASSQGPRLEQYF
DNA: TGCGCCAGCAGCCAAGGTCCGAGACTGGAGCAGTACTTC
length: 13
size: NA
D: NA
J: TRBJ2-7
V: TRBV4-1

CDR3: CASSSRGTDTQYF
DNA: TGTGCCAGCAGTTCTAGGGGGACAGATACGCAGTATTTT
length: 13
size: NA
D: NA
J: TRBJ2-3
V: TRBV12-3/TRBV12-4